The next 10 T cell receptor beta chains were all read from a single sample in a study of blood T cell repertoires in COVID-19. Clones were sequenced by immunoSEQ multiplex PCR, and TCRdb holds only the in-frame ones, with some missing. The sample has under 200,000 clones, around 84% seen once. The sequenced sample consisted of peripheral blood. These receptors all come from a woman older than 75 with COVID-19, enrolled during active disease.

V is TRBV28 and J is TRBJ2-7; D is possibly TRBD1 (6 bases). Germline V CDR1 and CDR2: MDHEN, SYDVKM. V was pared by 6 bases and J by 1 base, with 19 bases between. The CDR3 sequence is 16 residues long. Here the CDR3 DNA reads TGTGCCAGCAGGAATCCCGACAGGTCAACATCCTACGAGCAGTACTTC. This encodes CASRNPDRSTSYEQYF.

The chain couples TRBV19 to TRBJ2-1, with D perhaps TRBD2 (7 bases). The CDR3 is 15 amino acids. Germline lookup yields CDR1 LNHDA and CDR2 SQIVND (reference sequence). The V end was cut by 6 bases, the J end by 3 bases, with 15 bases between. CDR3 sequence: CASSQQGGSYNEQFF. The CDR3 DNA is TGTGCCAGTAGCCAACAGGGCGGGAGCTACAATGAGCAGTTCTTC.

This clone was picked up a small number of times. V is TRBV3-1 (or the pseudogene TRBV3-2) and J is TRBJ2-7; tentative D call: TRBD1 (6 bases). The germline V gene has CDR1 LGHDT and CDR2 YNNKEL (reference sequence). V lost 2 bases and J lost 0, with 11 bases in between. The CDR3 contains 15 residues. The DNA for the CDR3 is TGTGCCAGCAGCCAACCGGGGACAAGCTCCTACGAGCAGTACTTC. Translated, it gives CASSQPGTSSYEQYF.

The gene calls are TRBV7-2 and TRBJ2-2, with D unclear. The germline CDR1 and CDR2 sequences are SGHTA and FQGNSA. The CDR3 length is 16 residues. The V gene lost 3 bases and the J gene lost 1 base, with 12 bases spanning the gap. CDR3 amino acids: CASSFRMPGNTGELFF. In DNA form, the CDR3 reads TGTGCCAGCAGCTTCCGGATGCCGGGGAACACCGGGGAGCTGTTTTTT.

The chain joins TRBV6-2 or TRBV6-3 to TRBJ1-5; TRBD1 matches 12 bases. V shed 2 bases, J shed 1 base, and the junction held 12 bases outside the gene matches. CDR3 length: 20 residues. CDR1 is MNHEY, CDR2 SVGEGT, per germline. CDR3 loop: CASSYERVGTGGASNQPQHF. The CDR3 coding sequence is TGTGCCAGCAGTTACGAACGCGTTGGGACAGGGGGCGCGAGCAATCAGCCCCAGCATTTT.

The rearrangement links TRBV20-1 to TRBJ2-1, with a tentative D call TRBD2 (5 bases). This CDR3 comprises 15 residues. V was trimmed by 3 bases and J by 6 bases, leaving 18 bases between them. The germline CDR1 and CDR2 sequences are DFQATT and SNEGSKA (reference sequence). CDR3: CSASSPKLGINEQFF. The CDR3 coding sequence is TGCAGTGCTAGTTCCCCAAAACTAGGAATCAATGAGCAGTTCTTC.

A word on this clone: The identical CDR3 is also encoded by other nucleotide sequences in the sample. The chain carries TRBV10-3 and TRBJ1-1; D not resolved. Deletions cut 6 bases from V and 3 bases from J, with 8 bases between. The CDR3 totals 12 residues. CDR1 is ENHRY, CDR2 SYGVKD, per germline. The CDR3 sequence: CAISKGDTEAFF. CDR3 DNA sequence: TGTGCCATCAGCAAAGGAGACACTGAAGCTTTCTTT.

The genes are TRBV5-1 and TRBJ2-5, with 9 nucleotides matching TRBD2. This CDR3 has 17 amino acids. Germline V gives CDR1 SGHRS, CDR2 YFSETQ. J gave up 1 base and V 2 bases, and 9 bases lay outside the gene matches. CDR3 amino acids: CASSFRDSGRPQETQYF. CDR3 coding DNA: TGCGCCAGCAGCTTCAGGGACAGCGGGAGGCCCCAAGAGACCCAGTACTTC.

This chain uses TRBV3-1 (or the pseudogene TRBV3-2) with TRBJ2-5; 7 bases line up with TRBD2. V lost 4 bases and J lost 5; bases outside the gene matches: 4. In germline, CDR1 is LGHDT, CDR2 YNNKEL (reference sequence). The CDR3 runs 13 residues. The CDR3 loop is CASSPGGGETQYF. In nucleotides, the CDR3 is TGTGCCAGCAGCCCGGGAGGAGGGGAGACCCAGTACTTC.

The chain uses TRBV28 and TRBJ2-1; D gene ambiguous. Germline V gene data show CDR1 as MDHEN and CDR2 as SYDVKM. The CDR3 runs to 11 residues. V dropped 2 bases and J dropped 7 bases, with 3 bases sitting between them. This CDR3 is CASSLVNEQFF. The CDR3 coding sequence is TGTGCCAGCAGTTTAGTAAATGAGCAGTTCTTC.